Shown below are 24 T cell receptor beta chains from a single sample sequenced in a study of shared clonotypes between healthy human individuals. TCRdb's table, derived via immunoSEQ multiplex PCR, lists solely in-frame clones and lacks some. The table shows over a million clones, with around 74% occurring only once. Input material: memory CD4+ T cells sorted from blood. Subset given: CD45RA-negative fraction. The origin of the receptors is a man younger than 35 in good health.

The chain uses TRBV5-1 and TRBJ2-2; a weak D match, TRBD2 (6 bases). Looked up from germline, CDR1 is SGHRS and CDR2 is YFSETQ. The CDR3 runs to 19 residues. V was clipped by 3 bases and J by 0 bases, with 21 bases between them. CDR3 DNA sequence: TGCGCCAGCAGCTGGGCGTCTAGCGCTCGATTCACGAACACCGGGGAGCTGTTTTTT. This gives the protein CASSWASSARFTNTGELFF.

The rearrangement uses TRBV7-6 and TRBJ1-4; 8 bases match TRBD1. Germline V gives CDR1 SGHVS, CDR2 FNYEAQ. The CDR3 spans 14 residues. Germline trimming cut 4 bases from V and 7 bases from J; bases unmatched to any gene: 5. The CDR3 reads CASSSRGPGEKLFF. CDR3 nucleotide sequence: TGTGCCAGCAGCTCCAGGGGGCCGGGTGAAAAACTGTTTTTT.

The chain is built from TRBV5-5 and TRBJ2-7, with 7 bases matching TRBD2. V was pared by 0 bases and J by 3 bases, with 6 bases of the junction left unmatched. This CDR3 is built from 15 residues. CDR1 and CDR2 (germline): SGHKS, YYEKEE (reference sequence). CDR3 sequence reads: CASSLDSGGLYEQYF. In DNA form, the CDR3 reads TGTGCCAGCAGCTTGGACTCGGGAGGCCTCTACGAGCAGTACTTC.

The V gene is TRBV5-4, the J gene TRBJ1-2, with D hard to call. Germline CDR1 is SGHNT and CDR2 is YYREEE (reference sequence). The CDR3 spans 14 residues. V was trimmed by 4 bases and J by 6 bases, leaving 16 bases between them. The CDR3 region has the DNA TGTGCCAGCAGCCCAGCTGGACTCCGCGATGGCTACACCTTC. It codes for CASSPAGLRDGYTF.

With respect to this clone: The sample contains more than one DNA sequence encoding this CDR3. CDR3 bases: TGCGCCAGCAGCTTGGATGGCGGCTACGAGCAGTACTTC. Encoded protein: CASSLDGGYEQYF. This chain links TRBV5-1 with TRBJ2-7; D call uncertain. The CDR3 contains 13 residues. Germline loops: CDR1 SGHRS, CDR2 YFSETQ. V dropped 0 bases and J dropped 3 bases, with 7 bases sitting between them.

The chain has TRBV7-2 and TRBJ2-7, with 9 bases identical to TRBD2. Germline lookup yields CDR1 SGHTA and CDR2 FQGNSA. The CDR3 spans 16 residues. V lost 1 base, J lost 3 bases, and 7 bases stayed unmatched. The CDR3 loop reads CASSLVLAGAHYEQYF. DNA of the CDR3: TGTGCCAGCAGCTTAGTTTTAGCGGGAGCACACTACGAGCAGTACTTC.

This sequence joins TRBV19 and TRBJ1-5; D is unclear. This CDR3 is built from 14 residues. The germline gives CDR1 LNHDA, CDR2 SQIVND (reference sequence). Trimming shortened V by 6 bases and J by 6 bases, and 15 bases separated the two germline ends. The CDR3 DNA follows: TGTGCCAGTAGCCCCCCCGGGATTCTTCAGCCCCAGCATTTT. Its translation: CASSPPGILQPQHF.

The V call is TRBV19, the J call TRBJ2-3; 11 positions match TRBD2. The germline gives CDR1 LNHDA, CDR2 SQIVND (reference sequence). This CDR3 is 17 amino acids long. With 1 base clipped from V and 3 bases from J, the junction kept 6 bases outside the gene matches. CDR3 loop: CASSIGLAGRRTDTQYF. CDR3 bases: TGTGCCAGTAGTATAGGACTAGCGGGAAGGAGGACAGATACGCAGTATTTT.

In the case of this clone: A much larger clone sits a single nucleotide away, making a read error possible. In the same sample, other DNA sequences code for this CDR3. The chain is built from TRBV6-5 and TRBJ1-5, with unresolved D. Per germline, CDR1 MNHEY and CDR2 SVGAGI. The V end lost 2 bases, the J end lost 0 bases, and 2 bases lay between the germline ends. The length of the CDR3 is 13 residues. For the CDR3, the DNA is TGTGCCAGCAGTTACCGTAGCAATCAGCCCCAGCATTTT. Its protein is CASSYRSNQPQHF.

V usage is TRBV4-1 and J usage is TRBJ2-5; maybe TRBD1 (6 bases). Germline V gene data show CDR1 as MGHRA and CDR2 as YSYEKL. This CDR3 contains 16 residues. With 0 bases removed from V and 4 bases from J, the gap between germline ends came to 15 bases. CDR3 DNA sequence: TGCGCCAGCAGCCAAGATGACAGGACCCGGGGAGAGACCCAGTACTTC. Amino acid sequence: CASSQDDRTRGETQYF.

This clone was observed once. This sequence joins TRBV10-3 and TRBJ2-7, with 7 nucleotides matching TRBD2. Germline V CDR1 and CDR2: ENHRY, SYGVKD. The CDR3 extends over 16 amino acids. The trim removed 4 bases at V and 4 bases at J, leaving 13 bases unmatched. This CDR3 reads CAISGDGGGGGYEQYF. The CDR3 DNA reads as TGTGCCATCAGTGGTGACGGTGGCGGGGGAGGATACGAGCAGTACTTC.

The CDR3 nucleotides read TGTGCCAGCAGCAAAGGGGACACCGGGACAGGGGCATATGGAGAGCAGTTCTTC. Its translation: CASSKGDTGTGAYGEQFF. The chain combines TRBV21-1 with TRBJ2-1; the D call TRBD1 from the table was never checked on the DNA. TRBV21-1 is described as a pseudogene. CDR3 size: 18 residues.

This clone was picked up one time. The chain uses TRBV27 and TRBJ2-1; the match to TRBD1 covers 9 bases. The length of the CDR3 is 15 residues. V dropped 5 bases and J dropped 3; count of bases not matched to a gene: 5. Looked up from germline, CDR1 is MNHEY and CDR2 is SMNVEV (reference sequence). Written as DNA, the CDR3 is TGTGCCAGCAGTCGTATGGGACAGGGCTACAATGAGCAGTTCTTC. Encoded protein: CASSRMGQGYNEQFF.

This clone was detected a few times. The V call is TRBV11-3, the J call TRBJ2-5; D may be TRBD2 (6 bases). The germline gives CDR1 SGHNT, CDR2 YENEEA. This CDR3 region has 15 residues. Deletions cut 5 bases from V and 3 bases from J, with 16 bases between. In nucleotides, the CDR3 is TGTGCCAGCAGCCCGACCGGGACTTCGGAAGAGACCCAGTACTTC. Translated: CASSPTGTSEETQYF.

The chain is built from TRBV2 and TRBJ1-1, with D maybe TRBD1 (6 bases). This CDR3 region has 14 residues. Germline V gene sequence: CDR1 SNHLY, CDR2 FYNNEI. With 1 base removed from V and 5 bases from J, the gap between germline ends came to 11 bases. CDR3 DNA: TGTGCCAGCAGTGAAGAGGGGGTAGGGACTGAAGCTTTCTTT. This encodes CASSEEGVGTEAFF.

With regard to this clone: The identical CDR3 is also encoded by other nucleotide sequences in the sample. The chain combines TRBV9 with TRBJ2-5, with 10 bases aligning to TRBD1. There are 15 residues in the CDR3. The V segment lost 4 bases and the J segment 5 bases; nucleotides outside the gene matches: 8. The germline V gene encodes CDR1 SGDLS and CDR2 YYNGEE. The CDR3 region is CASSPRDRGGETQYF. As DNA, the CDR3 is TGTGCCAGCAGCCCCCGGGACAGGGGAGGCGAGACCCAGTACTTC.

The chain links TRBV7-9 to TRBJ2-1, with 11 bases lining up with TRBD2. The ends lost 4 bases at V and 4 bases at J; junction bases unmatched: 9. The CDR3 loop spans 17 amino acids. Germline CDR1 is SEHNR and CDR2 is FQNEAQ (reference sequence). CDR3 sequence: CASSSRGGTSGYNEQFF. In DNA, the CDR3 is TGTGCCAGCAGCTCACGTGGTGGGACTAGCGGATACAATGAGCAGTTCTTC.

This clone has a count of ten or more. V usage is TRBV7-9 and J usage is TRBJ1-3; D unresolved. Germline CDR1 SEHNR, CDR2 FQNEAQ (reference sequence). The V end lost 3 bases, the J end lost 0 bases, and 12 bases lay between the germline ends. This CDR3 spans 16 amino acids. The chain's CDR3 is CASSFTDLSSGNTIYF. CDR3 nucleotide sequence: TGTGCCAGCAGCTTTACAGACTTATCCTCTGGAAACACCATATATTTT.

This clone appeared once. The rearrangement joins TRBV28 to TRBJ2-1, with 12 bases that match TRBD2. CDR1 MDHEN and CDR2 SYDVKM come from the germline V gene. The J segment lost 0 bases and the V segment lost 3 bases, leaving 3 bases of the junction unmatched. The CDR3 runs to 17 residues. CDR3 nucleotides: TGTGCCAGCAGTTTCGTGACTAGCGGGAGCTCCTACAATGAGCAGTTCTTC. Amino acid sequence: CASSFVTSGSSYNEQFF. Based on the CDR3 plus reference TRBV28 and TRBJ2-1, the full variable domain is DVKVTQSSRYLVKRTGEKVFLECVQDMDHENMFWYRQDPGLGLRLIYFSYDVKMKEKGDIPEGYSVSREKKERFSLILESASTNQTSMYLCASSFVTSGSSYNEQFFGPGTRLTVL.

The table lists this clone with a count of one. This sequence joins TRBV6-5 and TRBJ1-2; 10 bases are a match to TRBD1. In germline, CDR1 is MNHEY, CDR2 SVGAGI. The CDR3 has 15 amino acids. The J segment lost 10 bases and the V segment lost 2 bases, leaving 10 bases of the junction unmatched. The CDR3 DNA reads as TGTGCCAGCAGTTACGCCGAGGGACAGGGGCTAGACTACACCTTC. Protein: CASSYAEGQGLDYTF.

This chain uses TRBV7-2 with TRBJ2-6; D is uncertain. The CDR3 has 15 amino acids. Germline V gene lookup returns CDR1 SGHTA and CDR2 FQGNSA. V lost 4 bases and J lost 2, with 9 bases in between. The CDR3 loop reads CASSSNPTGANVLTF. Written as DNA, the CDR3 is TGTGCCAGCAGCTCAAACCCAACTGGGGCCAACGTCCTGACTTTC.

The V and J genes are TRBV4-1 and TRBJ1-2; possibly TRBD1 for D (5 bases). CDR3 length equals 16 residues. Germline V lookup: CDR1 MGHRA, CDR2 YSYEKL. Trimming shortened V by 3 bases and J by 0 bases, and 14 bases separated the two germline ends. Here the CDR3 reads CASSQQALGANYGYTF. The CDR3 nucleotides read TGCGCCAGCAGCCAGCAAGCGTTAGGGGCTAACTATGGCTACACCTTC.

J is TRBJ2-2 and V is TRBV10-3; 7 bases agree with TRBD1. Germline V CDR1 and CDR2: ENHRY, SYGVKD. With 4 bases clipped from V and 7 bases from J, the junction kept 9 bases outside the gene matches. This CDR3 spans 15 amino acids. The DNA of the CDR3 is TGTGCCATCAGTGGTACCGACAGGGTCATCGGGGAGCTGTTTTTT. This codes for CAISGTDRVIGELFF.

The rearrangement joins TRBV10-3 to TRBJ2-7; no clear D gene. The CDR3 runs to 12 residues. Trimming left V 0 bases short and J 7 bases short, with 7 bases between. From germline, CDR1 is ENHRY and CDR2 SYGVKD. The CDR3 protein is CAISESAGEQYF. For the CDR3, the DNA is TGTGCCATCAGTGAGTCGGCCGGGGAGCAGTACTTC.